This record covers a single T cell receptor beta chain. The same CDR3 is also encoded by other DNA sequences in this sample. TCRdb keeps only in-frame clones here, not all; method: immunoSEQ multiplex PCR. This table has some 140,000 clones, approximately 93% appearing once. This sample was included in a study of T cell responses to AZD1222 COVID-19 vaccine. The CDR3 spans 13 residues. Trimming took 3 bases from V and 1 from J, leaving 6 bases between them. Germline V gene lookup returns CDR1 SEHNR and CDR2 FQNEAQ (reference sequence). The sequence was collected from an adult in good health. V gene TRBV7-9 combines with J gene TRBJ1-1; D might be TRBD1 (5 bases). Sequenced material: peripheral blood, taken on day 0 of AZD1222 vaccination. CDR3 in amino acids: CASSLGQNTEAFF. CDR3 sequence (DNA): TGTGCCAGCAGCTTGGGGCAGAACACTGAAGCTTTCTTT.